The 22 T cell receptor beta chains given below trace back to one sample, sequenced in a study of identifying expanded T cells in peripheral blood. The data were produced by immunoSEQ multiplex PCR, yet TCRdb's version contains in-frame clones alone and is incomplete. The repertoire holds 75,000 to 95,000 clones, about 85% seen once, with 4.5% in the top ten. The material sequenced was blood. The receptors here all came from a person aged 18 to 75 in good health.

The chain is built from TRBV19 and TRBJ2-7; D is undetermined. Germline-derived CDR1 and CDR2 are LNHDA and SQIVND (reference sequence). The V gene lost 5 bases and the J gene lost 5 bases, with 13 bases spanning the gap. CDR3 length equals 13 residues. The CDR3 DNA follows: TGTGCCAGTAGTCAACGCCCACGGGACGAGCAGTACTTC. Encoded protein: CASSQRPRDEQYF. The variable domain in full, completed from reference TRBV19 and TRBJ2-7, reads DGGITQSPKYLFRKEGQNVTLSCEQNLNHDAMYWYRQDPGQGLRLIYYSQIVNDFQKGDIAEGYSVSREKKESFPLTVTSAQKNPTAFYLCASSQRPRDEQYFGPGTRLTVT.

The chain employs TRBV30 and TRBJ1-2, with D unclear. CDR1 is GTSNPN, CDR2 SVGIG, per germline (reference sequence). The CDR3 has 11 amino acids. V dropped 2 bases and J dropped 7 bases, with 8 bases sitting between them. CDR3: CAWSYDVGYTF. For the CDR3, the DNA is TGTGCCTGGAGTTACGACGTTGGCTACACCTTC.

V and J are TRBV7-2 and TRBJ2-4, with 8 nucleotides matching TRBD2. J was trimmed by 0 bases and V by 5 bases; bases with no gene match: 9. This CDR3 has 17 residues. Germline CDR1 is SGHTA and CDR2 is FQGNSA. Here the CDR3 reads CASSIYRAGGAKNIQYF. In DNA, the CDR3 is TGTGCCAGCAGCATCTACAGGGCGGGGGGAGCCAAAAACATTCAGTACTTC.

CDR3 residues: CASSLAGGLHEQFF. For the CDR3, the DNA is TGTGCCAGCAGCTTAGCGGGGGGGCTGCATGAGCAGTTCTTC. The chain recombines TRBV7-2 with TRBJ2-1, with D possibly being TRBD2 (7 bases). This CDR3 has 14 amino acids. Germline V CDR1 and CDR2: SGHTA, FQGNSA. V lost 0 bases, J lost 8 bases, and 11 bases lay in between.

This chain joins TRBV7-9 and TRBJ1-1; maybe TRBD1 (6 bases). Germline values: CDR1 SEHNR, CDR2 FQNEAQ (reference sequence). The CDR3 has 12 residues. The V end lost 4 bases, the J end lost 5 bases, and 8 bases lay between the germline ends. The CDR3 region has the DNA TGTGCCAGCAGCTCAGGGGAGACTGAAGCTTTCTTT. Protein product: CASSSGETEAFF.

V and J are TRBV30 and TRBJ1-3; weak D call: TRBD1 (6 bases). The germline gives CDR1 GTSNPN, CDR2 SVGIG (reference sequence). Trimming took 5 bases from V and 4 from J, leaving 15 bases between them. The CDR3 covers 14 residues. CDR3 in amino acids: CAWGTYDKGNTIYF. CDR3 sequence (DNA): TGTGCCTGGGGGACATACGATAAAGGAAACACCATATATTTT.

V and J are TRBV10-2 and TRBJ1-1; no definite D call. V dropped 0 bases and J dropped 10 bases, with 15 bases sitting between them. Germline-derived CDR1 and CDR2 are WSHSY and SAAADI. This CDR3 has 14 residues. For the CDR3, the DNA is TGCGCCAGCAGTGAGTCTGTCCTGAGTAGGCCAGCTTTCTTT. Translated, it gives CASSESVLSRPAFF.

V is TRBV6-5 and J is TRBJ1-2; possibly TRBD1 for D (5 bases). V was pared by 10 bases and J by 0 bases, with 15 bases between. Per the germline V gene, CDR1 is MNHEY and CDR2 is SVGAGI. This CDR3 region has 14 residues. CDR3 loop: CATRSTETNYGYTF. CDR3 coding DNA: TGTGCCACCCGTTCGACAGAAACTAACTATGGCTACACCTTC.

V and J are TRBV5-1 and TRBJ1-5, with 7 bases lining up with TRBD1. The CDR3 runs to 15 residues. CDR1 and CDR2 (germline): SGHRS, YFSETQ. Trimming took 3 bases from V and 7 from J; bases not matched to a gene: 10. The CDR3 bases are TGCGCCAGCAGCTCCGAGGGGGCAGTTGGCCAGCCCCAGCATTTT. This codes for CASSSEGAVGQPQHF.

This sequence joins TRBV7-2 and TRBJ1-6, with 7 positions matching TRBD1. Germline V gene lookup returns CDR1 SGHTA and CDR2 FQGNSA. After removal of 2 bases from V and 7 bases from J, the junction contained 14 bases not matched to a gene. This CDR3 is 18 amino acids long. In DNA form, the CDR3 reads TGTGCCAGCAGCTTATTCATCCCGTCGACAGGGACGAATTCACCCCTCCACTTT. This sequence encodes CASSLFIPSTGTNSPLHF.

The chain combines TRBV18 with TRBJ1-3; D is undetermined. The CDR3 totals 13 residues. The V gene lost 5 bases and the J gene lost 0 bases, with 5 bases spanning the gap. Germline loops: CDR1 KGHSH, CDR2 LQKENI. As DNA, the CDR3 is TGTGCCAGCTCAGCGGACTCTGGAAACACCATATATTTT. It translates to CASSADSGNTIYF.

For the CDR3, the DNA is TGTGCCAGCAGGGAGGGACAGGGGGTCACCGGGGAGCTGTTTTTT. Its translation is CASREGQGVTGELFF. V is TRBV6-5 and J is TRBJ2-2; TRBD1 matches 11 bases. V dropped 6 bases and J dropped 4; count of bases not matched to a gene: 4. CDR1 MNHEY and CDR2 SVGAGI come from the germline V gene. This CDR3 spans 15 amino acids.

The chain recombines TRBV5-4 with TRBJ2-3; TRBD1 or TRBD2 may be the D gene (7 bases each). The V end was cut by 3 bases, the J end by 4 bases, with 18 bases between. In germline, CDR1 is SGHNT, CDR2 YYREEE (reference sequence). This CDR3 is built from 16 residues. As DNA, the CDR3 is TGTGCCAGCAGCTCCTCAGGGGGGGGGTTCCCAGATACGCAGTATTTT. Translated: CASSSSGGGFPDTQYF.

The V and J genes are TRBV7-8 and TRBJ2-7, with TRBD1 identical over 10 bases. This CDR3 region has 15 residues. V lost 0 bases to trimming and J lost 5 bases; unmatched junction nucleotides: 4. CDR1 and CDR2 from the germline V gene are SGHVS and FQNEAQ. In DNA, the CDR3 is TGTGCCAGCAGCTTAGCCCGGGACAGGGGCCACGAGCAGTACTTC. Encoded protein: CASSLARDRGHEQYF.

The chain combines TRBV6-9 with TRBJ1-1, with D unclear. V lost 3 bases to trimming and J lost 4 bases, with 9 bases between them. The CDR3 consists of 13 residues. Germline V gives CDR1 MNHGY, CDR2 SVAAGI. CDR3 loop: CASSYSRATEAFF. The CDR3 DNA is TGTGCCAGCAGTTACTCGAGAGCCACTGAAGCTTTCTTT.

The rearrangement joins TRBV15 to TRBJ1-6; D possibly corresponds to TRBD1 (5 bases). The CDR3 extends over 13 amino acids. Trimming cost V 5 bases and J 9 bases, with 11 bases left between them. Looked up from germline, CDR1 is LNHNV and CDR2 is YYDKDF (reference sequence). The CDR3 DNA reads TGTGCCACCAGCGCCTCGCAGGGTTCACCCCTCCACTTT. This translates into CATSASQGSPLHF.

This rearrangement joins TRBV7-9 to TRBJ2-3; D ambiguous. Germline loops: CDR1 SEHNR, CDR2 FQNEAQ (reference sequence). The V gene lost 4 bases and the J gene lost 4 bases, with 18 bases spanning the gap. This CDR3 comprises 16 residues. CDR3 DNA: TGTGCCAGCAGCTCCACCTCCGGGCACCTCTCAGATACGCAGTATTTT. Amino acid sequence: CASSSTSGHLSDTQYF. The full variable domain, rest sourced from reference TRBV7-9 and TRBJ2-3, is DTGVSQNPRHKITKRGQNVTFRCDPISEHNRLYWYRQTLGQGPEFLTYFQNEAQLEKSRLLSDRFSAERPKGSFSTLEIQRTEQGDSAMYLCASSSTSGHLSDTQYFGPGTRLTVL.

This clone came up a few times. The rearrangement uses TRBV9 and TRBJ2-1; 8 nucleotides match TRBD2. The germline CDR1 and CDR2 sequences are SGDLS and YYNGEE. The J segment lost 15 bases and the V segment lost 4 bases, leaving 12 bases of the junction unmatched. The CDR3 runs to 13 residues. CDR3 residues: CASSPGGAEGPFF. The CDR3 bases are TGTGCCAGCAGCCCCGGGGGGGCGGAGGGCCCGTTCTTC.

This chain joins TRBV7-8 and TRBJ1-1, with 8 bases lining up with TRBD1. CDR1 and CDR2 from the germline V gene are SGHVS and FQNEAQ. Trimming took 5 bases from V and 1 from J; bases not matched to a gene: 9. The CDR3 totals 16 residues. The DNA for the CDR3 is TGTGCCAGCAGCCCGTGGACAGGGCAGACGAACACTGAAGCTTTCTTT. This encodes CASSPWTGQTNTEAFF.

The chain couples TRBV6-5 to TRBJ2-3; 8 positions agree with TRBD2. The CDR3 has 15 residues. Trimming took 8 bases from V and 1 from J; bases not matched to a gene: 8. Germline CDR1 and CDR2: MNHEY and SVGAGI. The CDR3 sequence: CASRGGLLGTDTQYF. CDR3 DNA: TGTGCCAGCCGGGGGGGTCTGCTCGGCACAGATACGCAGTATTTT.

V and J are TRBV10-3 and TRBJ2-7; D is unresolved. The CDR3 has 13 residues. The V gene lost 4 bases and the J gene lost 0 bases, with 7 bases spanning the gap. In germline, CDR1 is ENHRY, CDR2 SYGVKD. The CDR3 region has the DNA TGTGCCATCAGTGTGGAGATCTCCTACGAGCAGTACTTC. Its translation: CAISVEISYEQYF.

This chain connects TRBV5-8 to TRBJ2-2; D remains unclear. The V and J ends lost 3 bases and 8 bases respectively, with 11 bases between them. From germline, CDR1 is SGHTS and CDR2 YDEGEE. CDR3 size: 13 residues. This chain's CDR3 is CASSSYQAGELFF. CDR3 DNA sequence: TGTGCCAGCAGCTCATACCAAGCTGGGGAGCTGTTTTTT.